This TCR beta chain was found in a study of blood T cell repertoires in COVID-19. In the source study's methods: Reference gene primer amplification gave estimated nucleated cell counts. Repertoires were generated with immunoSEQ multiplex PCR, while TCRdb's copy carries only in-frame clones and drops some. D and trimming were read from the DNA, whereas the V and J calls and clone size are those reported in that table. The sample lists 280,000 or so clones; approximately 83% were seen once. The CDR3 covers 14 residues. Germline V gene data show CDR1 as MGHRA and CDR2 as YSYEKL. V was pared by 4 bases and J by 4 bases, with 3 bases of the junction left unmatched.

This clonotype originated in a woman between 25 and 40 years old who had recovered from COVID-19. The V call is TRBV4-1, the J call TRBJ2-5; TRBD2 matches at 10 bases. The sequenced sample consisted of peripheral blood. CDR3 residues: CASSRPSGGETQYF. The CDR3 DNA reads TGCGCCAGCAGCCGACCTAGCGGGGGAGAGACCCAGTACTTC.